The 16 T cell receptor beta chains below come from one sample, sequenced in a study of blood T cell repertoires in COVID-19. Some clones are missing from TCRdb's copy, which holds only in-frame ones; the method was immunoSEQ multiplex PCR. The sample records about 49,000 clones, 80% to 85% being singletons. The sequencing sample was made of peripheral blood. These receptors were taken from a woman of 80 years or more with COVID-19, enrolled during active disease.

This clone was observed once. This rearrangement joins TRBV7-9 to TRBJ2-3; tentative D call: TRBD1 (6 bases). The CDR3 is 14 amino acids. V was trimmed by 1 base and J by 6 bases, leaving 11 bases between them. Germline-derived CDR1 and CDR2 are SEHNR and FQNEAQ (reference sequence). The CDR3 DNA reads TGTGCCAGCAGCTTAGGGACAGAGGTTGATACGCAGTATTTT. Translating it yields CASSLGTEVDTQYF.

The chain couples TRBV7-2 to TRBJ2-2; 9 bases line up with TRBD2. The CDR3 is 15 amino acids. In germline, CDR1 is SGHTA, CDR2 FQGNSA. V was pared by 8 bases and J by 8 bases, with 12 bases of the junction left unmatched. The chain's CDR3 is CASVKIAGVKGELFF. The CDR3 DNA reads TGTGCCAGCGTTAAAATAGCGGGAGTAAAAGGGGAGCTGTTTTTT.

V usage is TRBV7-9 and J usage is TRBJ2-7; 15 bases fit TRBD2. This CDR3 comprises 19 residues. Germline V CDR1 and CDR2: SEHNR, FQNEAQ (reference sequence). V shed 0 bases, J shed 0 bases, and the junction held 6 bases outside the gene matches. CDR3 bases: TGTGCCAGCAGCTTAGCGCAAGGACTAGCGGGAGGGGCCTCCTACGAGCAGTACTTC. This sequence encodes CASSLAQGLAGGASYEQYF.

V is TRBV11-1 and J is TRBJ1-1, with 8 positions matching TRBD1. The length of the CDR3 is 15 residues. Per germline, CDR1 SGHAT and CDR2 FQDESV (reference sequence). The J segment lost 6 bases and the V segment lost 0 bases, leaving 6 bases of the junction unmatched. CDR3 loop: CASSLAGTGISEAFF. CDR3 bases: TGTGCCAGCAGCTTAGCCGGGACAGGTATTTCTGAAGCTTTCTTT.

This clone was detected only once. This chain connects TRBV6-1 to TRBJ1-5, with TRBD1 matching 8 bases. Germline CDR1 and CDR2: MNHNS and SASEGT. With V trimmed by 2 bases and J by 11 bases, 8 bases remained unmatched. The CDR3 is made up of 14 amino acids. The CDR3: CASSEPSGQGTQHF. The CDR3 nucleotides are TGTGCCAGCAGTGAACCCTCTGGACAGGGTACCCAGCATTTT.

The chain links TRBV10-2 to TRBJ2-2, with D tentatively TRBD2 (6 bases). There are 14 residues in the CDR3. Germline V lookup: CDR1 WSHSY, CDR2 SAAADI. Trimming left V 10 bases short and J 2 bases short, with 14 bases between. CDR3 residues: CATTGTPNTGELFF. CDR3 in DNA: TGCGCCACCACCGGGACTCCCAACACCGGGGAGCTGTTTTTT.

This sequence joins TRBV2 and TRBJ2-7, with D possibly being TRBD1 (6 bases). Germline V gene sequence: CDR1 SNHLY, CDR2 FYNNEI. Trimming cost V 4 bases and J 2 bases, with 18 bases left between them. This CDR3 contains 16 residues. As DNA, the CDR3 is TGTGCCAGCAGTGGTTCCGCAGGGGACACCACCTACGAGCAGTACTTC. It specifies CASSGSAGDTTYEQYF.

The chain recombines TRBV9 with TRBJ1-4; D uncertain. Germline V gives CDR1 SGDLS, CDR2 YYNGEE. The CDR3 consists of 13 residues. V was trimmed by 0 bases and J by 13 bases, leaving 13 bases between them. CDR3 sequence (DNA): TGTGCCAGCAGCGTAGCTCCCGAGAGGCCACTGTTTTTT. Amino acids: CASSVAPERPLFF.

The gene calls are TRBV5-4 and TRBJ2-3, with 7 positions matching TRBD2. The CDR3 has 17 amino acids. Trimming removed 0 bases from V and 0 bases from J; junction bases left unmatched: 7. Germline V gene data show CDR1 as SGHNT and CDR2 as YYREEE (reference sequence). CDR3: CASSLGGGGGSTDTQYF. CDR3 DNA: TGTGCCAGCAGCTTGGGGGGCGGCGGGGGTAGCACAGATACGCAGTATTTT.

This rearrangement joins TRBV27 to TRBJ2-1; D remains ambiguous. The germline CDR1 and CDR2 sequences are MNHEY and SMNVEV (reference sequence). The CDR3 contains 13 residues. Trimming removed 1 base from V and 7 bases from J, with 8 bases in between. This chain's CDR3 is CASSLFSANEQFF. In DNA, the CDR3 is TGTGCCAGCAGTTTATTTTCCGCGAATGAGCAGTTCTTC.

V is TRBV29-1 and J is TRBJ2-1, with TRBD1 matching 11 bases. V shed 4 bases, J shed 8 bases, and the junction held 10 bases outside the gene matches. The CDR3 has 15 amino acids. Germline CDR1 and CDR2: SQVTM and ANQGSEA. CDR3 sequence reads: CSVGGDRGVPDEQFF. The CDR3 DNA follows: TGCAGCGTTGGAGGGGACAGGGGGGTCCCAGATGAGCAGTTCTTC.

V is TRBV6-5 and J is TRBJ1-5; the match to TRBD1 covers 7 bases. Germline CDR1 and CDR2: MNHEY and SVGAGI. The CDR3 length is 13 residues. The junction had 6 bases not matched to a gene; V was cut back by 6 bases and J by 7 bases. As DNA, the CDR3 is TGTGCCAGCAGAGGACAGGCCAACCAGCCCCAGCATTTT. This translates into CASRGQANQPQHF.

The chain uses TRBV24-1 and TRBJ2-1; 8 positions agree with TRBD2. J lost 6 bases, V lost 5 bases, and 8 bases had no gene match. Germline CDR1 reads KGHDR; CDR2 reads SFDVKD. The CDR3 runs to 15 residues. In DNA, the CDR3 is TGTGCCACCAGTGCAGCGGGAGTTTCTACCAATGAGCAGTTCTTC. Translating gives CATSAAGVSTNEQFF.

This chain connects TRBV5-1 to TRBJ2-1, with D uncertain. This CDR3 contains 13 residues. Germline loops: CDR1 SGHRS, CDR2 YFSETQ. V lost 7 bases to trimming and J lost 8 bases, with 16 bases between them. CDR3 sequence reads: CASGTPSVYEQFF. The CDR3 bases are TGCGCCAGCGGTACTCCCTCGGTATATGAGCAGTTCTTC.

This chain links TRBV12-3 or TRBV12-4 with TRBJ1-2; tentative D call: TRBD1 (6 bases). The CDR3 runs 13 residues. Trimming shortened V by 4 bases and J by 4 bases, and 10 bases separated the two germline ends. The CDR3: CASSSGQSYGYTF. DNA for the CDR3: TGTGCCAGCAGTTCGGGACAATCCTATGGCTACACCTTC.

In its sample, this clone is medium-sized. The V gene is TRBV7-9, the J gene TRBJ2-1; 8 positions agree with TRBD2. The CDR3 is 15 amino acids. The germline V gene has CDR1 SEHNR and CDR2 FQNEAQ (reference sequence). Trimming removed 5 bases from V and 4 bases from J; junction bases left unmatched: 7. Here the CDR3 reads CASSPLAGRYNEQFF. CDR3 DNA: TGTGCCAGCAGCCCTCTAGCGGGCAGATACAATGAGCAGTTCTTC.